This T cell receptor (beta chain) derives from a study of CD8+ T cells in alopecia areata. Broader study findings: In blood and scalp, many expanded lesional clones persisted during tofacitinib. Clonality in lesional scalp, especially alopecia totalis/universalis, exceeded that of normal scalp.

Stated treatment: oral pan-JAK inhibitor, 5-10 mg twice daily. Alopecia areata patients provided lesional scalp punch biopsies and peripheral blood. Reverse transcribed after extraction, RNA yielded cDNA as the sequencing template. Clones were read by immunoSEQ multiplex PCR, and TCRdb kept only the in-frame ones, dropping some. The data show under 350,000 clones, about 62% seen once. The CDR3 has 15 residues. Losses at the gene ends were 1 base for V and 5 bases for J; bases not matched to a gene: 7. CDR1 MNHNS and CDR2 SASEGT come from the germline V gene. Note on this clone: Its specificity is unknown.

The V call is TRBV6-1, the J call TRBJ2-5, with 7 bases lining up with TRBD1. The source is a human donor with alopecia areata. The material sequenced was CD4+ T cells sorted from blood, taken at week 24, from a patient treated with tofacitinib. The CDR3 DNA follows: TGTGCCAGCAGTGAAGAGCTGACAGGGCTGGAGACCCAGTACTTC. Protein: CASSEELTGLETQYF.